This T cell receptor (beta chain) is drawn from a study of CD8+ T cells in alopecia areata. As to treatment: oral pan-JAK inhibitor, 5-10 mg twice daily. Isolated RNA was reverse transcribed into cDNA used as the sequencing template. Profiled with immunoSEQ multiplex PCR; TCRdb holds only in-frame clones, not every one. The sample holds 250,000 to 300,000 clones, about three fifths seen once. This material consisted of CD4+ T cells sorted from blood, taken at week 24, from a patient treated with tofacitinib. This clonotype originated in a human donor with alopecia areata.

Here the CDR3 DNA reads TGTGCCAGCAGCGTTGGGGGGGCCACCCACAATGAGCAGTTCTTC. Residues: CASSVGGATHNEQFF. The rearrangement joins TRBV9 to TRBJ2-1, with D maybe TRBD2 (7 bases). Germline V gives CDR1 SGDLS, CDR2 YYNGEE. This CDR3 comprises 15 residues. V was pared by 2 bases and J by 5 bases, with 14 bases between. Combining the CDR3 with reference TRBV9 and TRBJ2-1 gives the whole variable domain DSGVTQTPKHLITATGQRVTLRCSPRSGDLSVYWYQQSLDQGLQFLIQYYNGEERAKGNILERFSAQQFPDLHSELNLSSLELGDSALYFCASSVGGATHNEQFFGPGTRLTVL.